Here is one TCR beta chain with its context. V was shortened by 3 bases and J by 4 bases, with 9 bases between the two germline ends. The CDR3 contains 13 residues. CDR1 SGHNT and CDR2 YENEEA come from the germline V gene. These data come from a study of blood T cell repertoires in COVID-19. Across the study: Sources were T cells, B-cell-depleted T cells, or PBMCs; the material itself was cDNA or gDNA.

Authors' processing steps: From reference gene primer amplification, estimates of nucleated cell counts were derived. Assay: immunoSEQ multiplex PCR; the TCRdb copy retains only in-frame clones and omits some. V and J calls and clone size are copied from that table; D and trimming were computed from the DNA. The sample consists of 400,000 to 450,000 clones, 90% of them appearing once. Membership in each cohort depended on participant-reported clinical history. The sequence derives from a man younger than 35 who had recovered from COVID-19. The V and J genes are TRBV11-3 and TRBJ1-1, with a possible D match to TRBD1 (6 bases). The sample consisted of PBMCs or T cells enriched from blood (not recorded which). CDR3 sequence (DNA): TGTGCCAGCAGCTTGTGGACAGCCACTGAAGCTTTCTTT. This sequence encodes CASSLWTATEAFF.